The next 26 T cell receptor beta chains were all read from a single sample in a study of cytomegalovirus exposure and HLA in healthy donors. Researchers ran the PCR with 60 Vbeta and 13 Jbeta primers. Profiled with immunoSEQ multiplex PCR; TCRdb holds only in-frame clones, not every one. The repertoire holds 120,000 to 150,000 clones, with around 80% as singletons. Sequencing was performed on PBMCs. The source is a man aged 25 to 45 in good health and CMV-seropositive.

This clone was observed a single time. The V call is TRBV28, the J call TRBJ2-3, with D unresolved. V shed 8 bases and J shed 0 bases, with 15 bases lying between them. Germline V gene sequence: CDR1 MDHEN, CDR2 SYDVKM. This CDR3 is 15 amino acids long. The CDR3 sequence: CASGRGIYSTDTQYF. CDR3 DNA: TGTGCCAGCGGTAGAGGAATCTATAGCACAGATACGCAGTATTTT. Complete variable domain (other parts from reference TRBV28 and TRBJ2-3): DVKVTQSSRYLVKRTGEKVFLECVQDMDHENMFWYRQDPGLGLRLIYFSYDVKMKEKGDIPEGYSVSREKKERFSLILESASTNQTSMYLCASGRGIYSTDTQYFGPGTRLTVL.

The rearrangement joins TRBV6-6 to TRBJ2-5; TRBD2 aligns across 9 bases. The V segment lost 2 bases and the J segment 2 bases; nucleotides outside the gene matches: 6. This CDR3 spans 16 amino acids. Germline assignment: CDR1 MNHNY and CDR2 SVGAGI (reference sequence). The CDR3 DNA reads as TGTGCCAGCAGTTACAGGCCTAGCGGGGCTCAAGAGACCCAGTACTTC. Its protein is CASSYRPSGAQETQYF.

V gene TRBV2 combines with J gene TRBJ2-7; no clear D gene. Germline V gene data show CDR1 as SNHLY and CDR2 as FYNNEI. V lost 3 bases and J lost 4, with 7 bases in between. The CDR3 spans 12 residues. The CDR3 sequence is CASSDSRYEQYF. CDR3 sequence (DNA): TGTGCCAGCAGTGATTCCAGGTACGAGCAGTACTTC.

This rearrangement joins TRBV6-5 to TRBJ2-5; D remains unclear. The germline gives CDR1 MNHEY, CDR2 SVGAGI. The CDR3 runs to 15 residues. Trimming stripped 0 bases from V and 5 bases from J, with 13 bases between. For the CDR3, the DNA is TGTGCCAGCAGTTACTCGAAGCCTATACGGGAGACCCAGTACTTC. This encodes CASSYSKPIRETQYF.

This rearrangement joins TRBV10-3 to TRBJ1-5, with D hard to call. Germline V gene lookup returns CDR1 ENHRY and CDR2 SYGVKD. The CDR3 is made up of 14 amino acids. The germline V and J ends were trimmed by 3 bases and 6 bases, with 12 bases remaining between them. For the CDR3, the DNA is TGTGCCATCAGTGATACACTTGCGGGTCAGCCCCAGCATTTT. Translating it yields CAISDTLAGQPQHF.

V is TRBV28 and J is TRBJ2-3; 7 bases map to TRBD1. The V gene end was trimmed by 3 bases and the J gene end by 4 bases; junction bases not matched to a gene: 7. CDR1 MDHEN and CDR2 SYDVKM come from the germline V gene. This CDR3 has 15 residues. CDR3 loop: CASSFTGVGADTQYF. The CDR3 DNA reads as TGTGCCAGCAGTTTTACAGGGGTAGGGGCAGATACGCAGTATTTT. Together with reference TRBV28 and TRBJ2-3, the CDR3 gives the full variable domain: DVKVTQSSRYLVKRTGEKVFLECVQDMDHENMFWYRQDPGLGLRLIYFSYDVKMKEKGDIPEGYSVSREKKERFSLILESASTNQTSMYLCASSFTGVGADTQYFGPGTRLTVL.

The CDR3 loop reads CASSATGSYEQYF. In DNA form, the CDR3 reads TGTGCCAGCAGCGCAACGGGTTCCTACGAGCAGTACTTC. V usage is TRBV13 and J usage is TRBJ2-7, with no clear D. The CDR3 contains 13 residues. Trimming shortened V by 5 bases and J by 1 base, and 9 bases separated the two germline ends. The germline V gene encodes CDR1 PRHDT and CDR2 FYEKMQ (reference sequence).

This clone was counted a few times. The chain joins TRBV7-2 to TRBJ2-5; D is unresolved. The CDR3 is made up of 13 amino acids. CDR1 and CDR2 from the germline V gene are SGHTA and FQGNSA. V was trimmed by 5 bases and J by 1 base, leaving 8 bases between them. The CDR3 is CASSRLFQETQYF. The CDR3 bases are TGTGCCAGCAGCCGACTCTTCCAAGAGACCCAGTACTTC.

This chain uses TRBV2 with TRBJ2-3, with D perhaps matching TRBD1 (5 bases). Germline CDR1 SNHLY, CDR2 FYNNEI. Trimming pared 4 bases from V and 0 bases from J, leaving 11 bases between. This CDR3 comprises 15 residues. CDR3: CASSGQGLSTDTQYF. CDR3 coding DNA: TGTGCCAGCAGTGGGCAGGGCCTAAGCACAGATACGCAGTATTTT.

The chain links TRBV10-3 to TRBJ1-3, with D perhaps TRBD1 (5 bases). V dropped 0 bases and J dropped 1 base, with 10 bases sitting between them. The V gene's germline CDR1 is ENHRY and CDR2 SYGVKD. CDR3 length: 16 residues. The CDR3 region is CAISESGVISGNTIYF. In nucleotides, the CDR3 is TGTGCCATCAGTGAGTCAGGGGTTATATCTGGAAACACCATATATTTT.

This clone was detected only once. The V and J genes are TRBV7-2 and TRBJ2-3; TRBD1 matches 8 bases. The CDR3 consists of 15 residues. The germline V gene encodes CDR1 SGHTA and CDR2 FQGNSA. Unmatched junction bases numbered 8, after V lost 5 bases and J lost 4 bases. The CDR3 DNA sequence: TGTGCCAGCAGCGCCGGACAGGGTGGAGCAGATACGCAGTATTTT. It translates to CASSAGQGGADTQYF.

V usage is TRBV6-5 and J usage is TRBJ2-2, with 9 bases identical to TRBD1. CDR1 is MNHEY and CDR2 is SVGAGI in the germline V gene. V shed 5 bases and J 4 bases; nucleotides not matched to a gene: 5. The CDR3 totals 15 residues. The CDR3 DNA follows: TGTGCCAGCAGTGGGCCGGGACAGGGCACCGGGGAGCTGTTTTTT. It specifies CASSGPGQGTGELFF.

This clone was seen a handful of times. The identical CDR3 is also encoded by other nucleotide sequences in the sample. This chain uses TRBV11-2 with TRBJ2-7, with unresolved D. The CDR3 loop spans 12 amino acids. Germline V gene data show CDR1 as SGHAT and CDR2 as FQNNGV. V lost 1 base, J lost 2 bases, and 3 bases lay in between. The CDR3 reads CASSLGAYEQYF. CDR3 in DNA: TGTGCCAGCAGCTTAGGCGCCTACGAGCAGTACTTC.

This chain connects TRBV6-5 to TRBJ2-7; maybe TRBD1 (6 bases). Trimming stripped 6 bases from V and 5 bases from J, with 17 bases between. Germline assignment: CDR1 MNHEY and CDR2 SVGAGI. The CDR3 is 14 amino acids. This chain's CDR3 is CASRAGTRAHEQYF. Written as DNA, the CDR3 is TGTGCCAGCAGAGCCGGGACAAGGGCTCACGAGCAGTACTTC.

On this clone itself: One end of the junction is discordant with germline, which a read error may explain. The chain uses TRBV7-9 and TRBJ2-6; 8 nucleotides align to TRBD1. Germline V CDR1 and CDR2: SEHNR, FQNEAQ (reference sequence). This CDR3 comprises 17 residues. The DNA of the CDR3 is TGTGCCAGCAGCCGACATGGGACAGGTGGTGGGGCCAACGGCCTGACTTTC. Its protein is CASSRHGTGGGANGLTF.

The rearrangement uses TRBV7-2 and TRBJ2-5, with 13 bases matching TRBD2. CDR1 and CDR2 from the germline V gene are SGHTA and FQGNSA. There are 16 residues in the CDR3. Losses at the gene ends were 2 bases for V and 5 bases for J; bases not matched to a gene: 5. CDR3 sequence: CASSLPLAGGSETQYF. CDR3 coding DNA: TGTGCCAGCAGCTTACCACTAGCGGGAGGGTCGGAGACCCAGTACTTC. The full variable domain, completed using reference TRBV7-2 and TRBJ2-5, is GAGVSQSPSNKVTEKGKDVELRCDPISGHTALYWYRQSLGQGLEFLIYFQGNSAPDKSGLPSDRFSAERTGGSVSTLTIQRTQQEDSAVYLCASSLPLAGGSETQYFGPGTRLLVL.

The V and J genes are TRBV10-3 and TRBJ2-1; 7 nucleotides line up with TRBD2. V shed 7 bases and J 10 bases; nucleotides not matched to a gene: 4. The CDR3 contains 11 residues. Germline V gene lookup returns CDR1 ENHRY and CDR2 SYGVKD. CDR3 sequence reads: CAIKGEGEQFF. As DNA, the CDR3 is TGTGCCATCAAAGGGGAGGGGGAGCAGTTCTTC.

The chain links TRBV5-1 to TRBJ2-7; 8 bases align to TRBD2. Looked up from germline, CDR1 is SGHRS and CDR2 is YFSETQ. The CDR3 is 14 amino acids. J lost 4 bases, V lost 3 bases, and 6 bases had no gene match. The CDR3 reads CASSSAGVGYEQYF. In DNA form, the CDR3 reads TGCGCCAGCAGCTCAGCGGGAGTAGGGTACGAGCAGTACTTC.

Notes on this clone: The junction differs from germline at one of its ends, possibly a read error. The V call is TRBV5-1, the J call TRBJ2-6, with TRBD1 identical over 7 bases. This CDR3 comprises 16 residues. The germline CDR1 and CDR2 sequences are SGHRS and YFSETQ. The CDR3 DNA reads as TGCGCCAGCAGCTTACCTACAGGGGCAGGGGCCAACGGCCTGACTTTC. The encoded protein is CASSLPTGAGANGLTF.

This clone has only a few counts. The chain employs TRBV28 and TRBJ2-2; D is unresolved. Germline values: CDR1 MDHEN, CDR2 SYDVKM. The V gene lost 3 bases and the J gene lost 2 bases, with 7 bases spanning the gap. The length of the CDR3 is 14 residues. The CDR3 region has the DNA TGTGCCAGCAGTTTCAGTCATAACACCGGGGAGCTGTTTTTT. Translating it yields CASSFSHNTGELFF.

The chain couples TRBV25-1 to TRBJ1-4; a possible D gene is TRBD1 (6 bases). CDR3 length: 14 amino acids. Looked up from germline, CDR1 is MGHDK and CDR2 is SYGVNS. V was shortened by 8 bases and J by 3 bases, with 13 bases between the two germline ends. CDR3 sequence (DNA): TGTGCCAGCCAGAACAGGGCTTCTAATGAAAAACTGTTTTTT. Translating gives CASQNRASNEKLFF.

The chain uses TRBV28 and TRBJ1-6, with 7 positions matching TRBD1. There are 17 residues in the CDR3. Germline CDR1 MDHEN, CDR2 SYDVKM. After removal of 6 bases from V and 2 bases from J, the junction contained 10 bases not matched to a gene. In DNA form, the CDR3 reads TGTGCCAGCAGCCCCCGGACAGGCTCAGCCTATAATTCACCCCTCCACTTT. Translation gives CASSPRTGSAYNSPLHF. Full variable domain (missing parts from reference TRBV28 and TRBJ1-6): DVKVTQSSRYLVKRTGEKVFLECVQDMDHENMFWYRQDPGLGLRLIYFSYDVKMKEKGDIPEGYSVSREKKERFSLILESASTNQTSMYLCASSPRTGSAYNSPLHFGNGTRLTVT.

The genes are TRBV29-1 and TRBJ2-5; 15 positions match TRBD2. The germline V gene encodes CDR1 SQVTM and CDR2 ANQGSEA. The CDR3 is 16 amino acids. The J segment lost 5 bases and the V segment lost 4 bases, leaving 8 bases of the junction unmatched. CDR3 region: CSVAGLAGGGPETQYF. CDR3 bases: TGCAGCGTTGCCGGACTAGCGGGAGGGGGTCCGGAGACCCAGTACTTC.

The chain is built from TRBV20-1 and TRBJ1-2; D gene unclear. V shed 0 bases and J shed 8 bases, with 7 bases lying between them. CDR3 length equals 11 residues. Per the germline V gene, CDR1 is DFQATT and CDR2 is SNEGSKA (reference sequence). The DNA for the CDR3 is TGCAGTGCTAGAGACCAGGTCGGCTACACCTTC. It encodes CSARDQVGYTF.

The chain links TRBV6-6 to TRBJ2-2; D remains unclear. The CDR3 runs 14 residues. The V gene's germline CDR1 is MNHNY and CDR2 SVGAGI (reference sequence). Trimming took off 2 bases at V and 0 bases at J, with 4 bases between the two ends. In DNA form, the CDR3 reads TGTGCCAGCAGTTACCGGTCGAACACCGGGGAGCTGTTTTTT. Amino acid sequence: CASSYRSNTGELFF.

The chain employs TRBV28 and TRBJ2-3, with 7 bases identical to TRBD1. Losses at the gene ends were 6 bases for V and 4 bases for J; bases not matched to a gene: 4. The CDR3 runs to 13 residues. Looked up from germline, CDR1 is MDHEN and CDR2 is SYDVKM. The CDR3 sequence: CASRLQGSDTQYF. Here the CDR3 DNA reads TGTGCCAGCAGGTTACAGGGGTCAGATACGCAGTATTTT.